This TCR beta chain was identified in a study of blood T cell repertoires in COVID-19. On the study more broadly: Sites across the United States, Italy and Spain contributed samples from acute and convalescent COVID-19. PBMCs, B-cell-depleted T cells, or T cells provided the cDNA or gDNA that made up the material.

V was trimmed by 3 bases and J by 4 bases, leaving 9 bases between them. Germline loops: CDR1 LNHDA, CDR2 SQIVND (reference sequence). The CDR3 runs to 13 residues. TCRdb's table, derived via immunoSEQ multiplex PCR, lists solely in-frame clones and lacks some. This sample has 95,000 to 150,000 clones, with approximately 90% found just once. This clone was picked up one time. The specimen was peripheral blood. This rearrangement joins TRBV19 to TRBJ2-5; tentative D call: TRBD1 (6 bases). This sequence originates from a man aged 40-49 years with acute or convalescent COVID-19. This chain's CDR3 is CASSITRGETQYF. In DNA, the CDR3 is TGTGCCAGTAGTATCACCAGGGGAGAGACCCAGTACTTC.